Following are 3 T cell receptor beta chains from one sample sequenced in a study of OX40 agonist ivuxolimab in advanced cancers. Method: immunoSEQ multiplex PCR; TCRdb's copy keeps in-frame clones and lacks some. The sample carries tens of thousands of clones, roughly 88% recorded once. The sequences come from CD4+ or CD8+ T cells sorted from blood, collected in a trial of the OX40 agonist ivuxolimab. The receptors derive from an adult with an advanced solid tumor such as melanoma, head and neck, liver or kidney cancer.

V usage is TRBV5-1 and J usage is TRBJ1-5, with D perhaps matching TRBD1 (6 bases). Germline CDR1 reads SGHRS; CDR2 reads YFSETQ. V lost 0 bases and J lost 6, with 13 bases in between. The CDR3 extends over 15 amino acids. In nucleotides, the CDR3 is TGCGCCAGCAGCTTGGACGGGGGCGGGGGTCAGCCCCAGCATTTT. Translated: CASSLDGGGGQPQHF.

This clone was observed a few times. The J gene is TRBJ2-7, the V gene TRBV5-4, with D unclear. CDR1 and CDR2 (germline): SGHNT, YYREEE (reference sequence). V was pared by 1 base and J by 3 bases, with 8 bases between. The CDR3 length is 13 residues. The CDR3 sequence: CASSLPGLYEQYF. CDR3 DNA: TGTGCCAGCAGCTTGCCAGGCCTCTACGAGCAGTACTTC. The full variable domain, rest sourced from reference TRBV5-4 and TRBJ2-7, is ETGVTQSPTHLIKTRGQQVTLRCSSQSGHNTVSWYQQALGQGPQFIFQYYREEENGRGNFPPRFSGLQFPNYSSELNVNALELDDSALYLCASSLPGLYEQYFGPGTRLTVT.

The V gene is TRBV6-5, the J gene TRBJ2-7; D is undetermined. V lost 2 bases to trimming and J lost 3 bases, with 8 bases between them. Germline CDR1 MNHEY, CDR2 SVGAGI. CDR3 length equals 13 residues. The CDR3 spells CASSYPGYYEQYF. The DNA for the CDR3 is TGTGCCAGCAGTTACCCAGGTTACTACGAGCAGTACTTC.